Shown below are 18 T cell receptor beta chains from a single sample sequenced in a study of cytomegalovirus exposure and HLA in healthy donors. With 60 Vbeta and 13 Jbeta primers, the PCR was carried out. Here immunoSEQ multiplex PCR was the method, and the copy in TCRdb shows in-frame clones only, minus some. The table has some 150,000 clones, around 79% seen once. Sequencing was done on a sample of PBMCs. These receptors all come from a woman in her forties in good health and CMV-seronegative.

The chain has TRBV7-8 and TRBJ2-3, with 7 positions matching TRBD2. This CDR3 contains 16 residues. The J segment lost 2 bases and the V segment lost 5 bases, leaving 10 bases of the junction unmatched. Germline V gene sequence: CDR1 SGHVS, CDR2 FQNEAQ. In DNA, the CDR3 is TGTGCCAGCAGCGCAGATGGCGGGGGACTCACAGATACGCAGTATTTT. Protein sequence: CASSADGGGLTDTQYF.

The J gene is TRBJ1-1, the V gene TRBV28, with D perhaps matching TRBD1 (6 bases). CDR1 is MDHEN, CDR2 SYDVKM, per germline. V lost 10 bases and J lost 0, with 15 bases in between. The CDR3 has 14 amino acids. For the CDR3, the DNA is TGTGCCACACACCGAGGGGGAATGAACACTGAAGCTTTCTTT. Residues: CATHRGGMNTEAFF.

The chain joins TRBV7-6 to TRBJ2-5; 10 nucleotides align to TRBD2. The CDR3 loop spans 20 amino acids. Germline assignment: CDR1 SGHVS and CDR2 FNYEAQ. V was clipped by 0 bases and J by 1 base; unmatched bases: 14. The CDR3: CASSLAPSGGLLLSQETQYF. The CDR3 nucleotides are TGTGCCAGCAGCTTAGCCCCTAGCGGGGGCCTACTCCTAAGCCAAGAGACCCAGTACTTC.

Notes on this clone: An end of the junction differs from the germline gene, which may be a read error. The V gene is TRBV7-7, the J gene TRBJ2-5; 7 bases fit TRBD1. The CDR3 loop spans 13 amino acids. CDR1 and CDR2 (germline): SSHAT, FNYEAQ (reference sequence). The CDR3 loop is CASSREPGGTQYF. The CDR3 DNA follows: TGTGCTAGCAGCCGCGAGCCAGGGGGGACCCAGTACTTC.

This chain joins TRBV5-1 and TRBJ1-2; no firm D call. Germline CDR1 SGHRS, CDR2 YFSETQ. The CDR3 has 14 amino acids. The V end lost 9 bases, the J end lost 2 bases, and 17 bases lay between the germline ends. CDR3 sequence (DNA): TGCGCCAACGGACCGCGGGAGATAAACTATGGCTACACCTTC. It yields the protein CANGPREINYGYTF. Complete variable domain (other parts from reference TRBV5-1 and TRBJ1-2): KAGVTQTPRYLIKTRGQQVTLSCSPISGHRSVSWYQQTPGQGLQFLFEYFSETQRNKGNFPGRFSGRQFSNSRSEMNVSTLELGDSALYLCANGPREINYGYTFGSGTRLTVV.

V usage is TRBV27 and J usage is TRBJ2-7; D is uncertain. CDR1 is MNHEY, CDR2 SMNVEV, per germline (reference sequence). CDR3 length: 13 residues. The V gene lost 6 bases and the J gene lost 6 bases, with 15 bases spanning the gap. CDR3 DNA sequence: TGTGCCAGCAGCGTACACGGGTTAGCCGAGCAGTACTTC. It specifies CASSVHGLAEQYF.

This chain connects TRBV29-1 to TRBJ2-5; unclear D gene. The CDR3 contains 11 residues. The germline V gene encodes CDR1 SQVTM and CDR2 ANQGSEA. Trimming cost V 4 bases and J 5 bases, with 8 bases left between them. In nucleotides, the CDR3 is TGCAGCGTTGGGGTGAGGGAGACCCAGTACTTC. This sequence encodes CSVGVRETQYF.

The rearrangement uses TRBV7-2 and TRBJ1-2; 7 bases align to TRBD1. J gave up 6 bases and V 5 bases, and 9 bases lay outside the gene matches. Looked up from germline, CDR1 is SGHTA and CDR2 is FQGNSA. The CDR3 covers 14 residues. The CDR3, as DNA: TGTGCCAGCAGCCAATTCGACAGGGCGCATGGCTACACCTTC. Amino acid sequence: CASSQFDRAHGYTF.

V usage is TRBV10-3 and J usage is TRBJ2-7; tentatively, D is TRBD2 (6 bases). The germline V gene encodes CDR1 ENHRY and CDR2 SYGVKD. The V and J ends lost 6 bases and 1 base respectively, with 10 bases between them. The CDR3 has 13 residues. The CDR3 DNA follows: TGTGCCATCAGCCCCGGGACTTCCTACGAGCAGTACTTC. Encoded protein: CAISPGTSYEQYF.

This chain joins TRBV25-1 and TRBJ2-3; 9 nucleotides agree with TRBD1. The CDR3 is 16 residues long. Germline V gene sequence: CDR1 MGHDK, CDR2 SYGVNS. V lost 5 bases and J lost 8; bases outside the gene matches: 14. The CDR3: CASSPRTGAYLITQYF. Here the CDR3 DNA reads TGTGCCAGCAGTCCACGGACAGGGGCCTACTTAATTACGCAGTATTTT.

The chain uses TRBV5-1 and TRBJ2-2; D is unresolved. From germline, CDR1 is SGHRS and CDR2 YFSETQ. V was clipped by 0 bases and J by 2 bases, with 8 bases between them. The length of the CDR3 is 15 residues. CDR3: CASSLVVTNTGELFF. The CDR3 coding sequence is TGCGCCAGCAGCTTGGTAGTTACCAACACCGGGGAGCTGTTTTTT.

The count of this clone is one. This sequence joins TRBV7-2 and TRBJ1-2, with D perhaps TRBD1 (5 bases). The CDR3 extends over 16 amino acids. V lost 6 bases and J 4 bases, leaving 21 bases between the germline ends. Germline V gene data show CDR1 as SGHTA and CDR2 as FQGNSA. CDR3 DNA: TGTGCCAGCAGACCCACGGGACTTCCTGGTGGCTATGGCTACACCTTC. Translating gives CASRPTGLPGGYGYTF.

The chain employs TRBV6-5 and TRBJ1-2, with D possibly matching TRBD1 (5 bases). Germline CDR1 and CDR2: MNHEY and SVGAGI. CDR3 length: 16 residues. Trimming stripped 1 base from V and 4 bases from J, with 16 bases between. The CDR3, as DNA: TGTGCCAGCAGTTACTGGGACGGCCGCGGGGGCTATGGCTACACCTTC. Its translation: CASSYWDGRGGYGYTF.

The gene calls are TRBV10-3 and TRBJ2-1; TRBD2 matches 10 bases. V lost 8 bases and J lost 7; bases outside the gene matches: 8. CDR1 is ENHRY, CDR2 SYGVKD, per germline. This CDR3 contains 14 residues. The CDR3 region is CAIQAGGAANEQFF. Written as DNA, the CDR3 is TGTGCCATCCAAGCGGGGGGGGCTGCGAATGAGCAGTTCTTC.

V gene TRBV7-9 combines with J gene TRBJ2-5; TRBD2 matches 10 bases. CDR1 and CDR2 (germline): SEHNR, FQNEAQ (reference sequence). This CDR3 is 15 amino acids long. Germline trimming cut 3 bases from V and 3 bases from J; bases unmatched to any gene: 4. This chain's CDR3 is CASSFQLAGKETQYF. The CDR3 DNA sequence: TGTGCCAGCAGCTTTCAACTAGCGGGGAAAGAGACCCAGTACTTC.

The V and J genes are TRBV7-6 and TRBJ2-3; the D is unclear. Trimming left V 1 base short and J 4 bases short, with 15 bases between. The germline CDR1 and CDR2 sequences are SGHVS and FNYEAQ. The CDR3 sequence is 16 residues long. CDR3: CASSLVSTVSADTQYF. The CDR3, as DNA: TGTGCCAGCAGCTTAGTATCTACCGTTTCGGCAGATACGCAGTATTTT. Full variable domain (rest looked up from reference TRBV7-6 and TRBJ2-3): GAGVSQSPRYKVTKRGQDVALRCDPISGHVSLYWYRQALGQGPEFLTYFNYEAQQDKSGLPNDRFSAERPEGSISTLTIQRTEQRDSAMYRCASSLVSTVSADTQYFGPGTRLTVL.

The chain combines TRBV6-4 with TRBJ1-6; D remains ambiguous. The CDR3 totals 14 residues. Germline loops: CDR1 MRHNA, CDR2 SNTAGT. The V and J ends lost 8 bases and 1 base respectively, with 9 bases between them. CDR3 in DNA: TGTGCCAGCTCCGAGGGATCCTATAATTCACCCCTCCACTTT. As protein: CASSEGSYNSPLHF.

The CDR3 bases are TGTGCCAGCACCCCCCCGGGAGTCCCCCACGAGCAGTACTTC. Translating it yields CASTPPGVPHEQYF. The chain couples TRBV6-6 to TRBJ2-7, with D possibly matching TRBD2 (6 bases). Germline CDR1 reads MNHNY; CDR2 reads SVGAGI (reference sequence). This CDR3 contains 14 residues. V was clipped by 7 bases and J by 5 bases, with 18 bases between them.